This T cell receptor beta chain originates from a study of blood T cell repertoires in COVID-19. Only in-frame clones appear in the TCRdb table, and some are missing; sequencing was by immunoSEQ multiplex PCR. The sample gives 200,000 to 250,000 clones, about 84% of which show up once; 10% to 15% is in the top ten. Per germline, CDR1 SGHVS and CDR2 FQNEAQ. This CDR3 contains 15 residues. Trimming took 1 base from V and 5 from J, leaving 12 bases between them. Sequences were obtained from peripheral blood. V usage is TRBV7-8 and J usage is TRBJ2-1; possible D gene TRBD2, 6 bases. This receptor was identified in a man older than 75 with acute or convalescent COVID-19. CDR3 residues: CASSLGSGGNNEQFF. DNA for the CDR3: TGTGCCAGCAGCTTAGGCAGCGGAGGGAACAATGAGCAGTTCTTC.